The sequence of this TCR beta chain was determined in a study of cytomegalovirus exposure and HLA in healthy donors. Whole-study results and caveats: As a later analysis revealed, most CMV-associated TCR beta chains appeared HLA-restricted. About 87% or about 30% of the time was how often most TCR beta V segments were productive, according to an earlier analysis. TCR beta sequences reportedly predicted most subjects' HLA-A and HLA-B alleles accurately.

Notes on this clone: What it recognizes is unknown.

Looked up from germline, CDR1 is SNHLY and CDR2 is FYNNEI. Losses at the gene ends were 4 bases for V and 5 bases for J; bases not matched to a gene: 8. This CDR3 is built from 15 residues. Primers for the PCR totalled 60 Vbeta and 13 Jbeta. The assay was immunoSEQ multiplex PCR, and TCRdb's table has in-frame clones only and misses some. In the table there are about 180,000 clones, 80% of which are singletons. The sample consisted of PBMCs. The TCR comes from a girl aged 10 to 17 in good health and CMV-seropositive. V usage is TRBV2 and J usage is TRBJ2-7, with 10 bases identical to TRBD2. CDR3 nucleotide sequence: TGTGCCAGCAGTGGGACTAGCGGATCTCCTAACGAGCAGTACTTC. Its protein is CASSGTSGSPNEQYF. The variable domain in full, completed from reference TRBV2 and TRBJ2-7, reads EPEVTQTPSHQVTQMGQEVILRCVPISNHLYFYWYRQILGQKVEFLVSFYNNEISEKSEIFDDQFSVERPDGSNFTLKIRSTKLEDSAMYFCASSGTSGSPNEQYFGPGTRLTVT.